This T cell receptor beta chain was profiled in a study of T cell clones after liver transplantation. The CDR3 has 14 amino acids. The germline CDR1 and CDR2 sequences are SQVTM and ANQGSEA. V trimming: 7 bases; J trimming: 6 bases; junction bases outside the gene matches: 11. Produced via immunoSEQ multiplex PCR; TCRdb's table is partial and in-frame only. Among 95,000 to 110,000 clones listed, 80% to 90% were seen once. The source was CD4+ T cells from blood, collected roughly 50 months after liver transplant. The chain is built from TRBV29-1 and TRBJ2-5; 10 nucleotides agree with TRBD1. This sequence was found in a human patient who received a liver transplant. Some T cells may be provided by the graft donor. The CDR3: CSAERQGAEKTQYF. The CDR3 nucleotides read TGCAGCGCGGAAAGACAGGGGGCAGAAAAGACCCAGTACTTC.